The source of this TCR beta chain is a study of blood T cell repertoires in COVID-19. Profiling relied on immunoSEQ multiplex PCR, and the TCRdb table lists in-frame clones only, not all of them. The sample has 190,000 or so clones, 85% to 90% seen once; the top ten hold 2.5% to 3%. This clonotype was sampled from a woman in her thirties with active or convalescent COVID-19. Sequencing input: peripheral blood.

The chain's CDR3 is CASTEGGYPNTEAFF. DNA of the CDR3: TGCGCCAGCACCGAGGGGGGGTACCCGAACACTGAAGCTTTCTTT. The chain uses TRBV10-2 and TRBJ1-1; maybe TRBD1 (6 bases). CDR3 length: 15 residues. V shed 7 bases and J shed 1 base, with 16 bases lying between them. Germline loops: CDR1 WSHSY, CDR2 SAAADI.